This entry lists 25 T cell receptor beta chains sequenced from one sample in a study of T-cell reconstitution after alpha-beta-depleted transplantation in children (TCRdb year 2016). The library was prepared using PCR. Instrument used: Illumina HiSeq 2500. TCR library preparation used molecular barcoding, with unique molecular identifiers applied to normalize quantification of the TCRbeta repertoire. Starting from the raw public reads, TCRdb applied fastp trimming at Q25, assembled clones with MiXCR and retained in-frame beta chains. Rows merge per CDR3 protein into single entries with the most common DNA and genes. Across this sample there are 150,000 to 250,000 distinct CDR3 sequences, with more than 12% seen only once. Roughly 13% of the sample lies in the top ten. Sequencing was performed on PBMCs from the stem cell graft donor, taken from the stem cell graft. These receptors were collected from a human donor who donated a stem cell graft to a child with acute lymphoblastic leukemia.

In this sample, this clonotype turned up many times. The chain links TRBV29-1 to TRBJ2-1; TRBD2 might be the D (6 bases). The CDR3 sequence is 12 residues long. Trimming took off 5 bases at V and 8 bases at J, with 13 bases between the two ends. The germline CDR1 and CDR2 sequences are SQVTM and ANQGSEA. DNA for the CDR3: TGCAGCGTTTTGGGGGGTAGCCATGAGCAGTTCTTC. This codes for CSVLGGSHEQFF.

This clonotype was seen ten or more times. The J gene is TRBJ1-4, the V gene TRBV12-3 or TRBV12-4; the D gene is possibly TRBD1 (6 bases). Trimming took 6 bases from V and 0 from J, leaving 11 bases between them. This CDR3 is 15 amino acids long. CDR3 in DNA: TGTGCCAGCAGGCGACAGGCGGCAACTAATGAAAAACTGTTTTTT. It yields the protein CASRRQAATNEKLFF.

This clonotype was detected ten times or more. CDR3 region: CASRMGGSPYEQYF. The DNA for the CDR3 is TGTGCCAGCAGGATGGGCGGGAGTCCCTACGAGCAGTACTTC. V is TRBV12-3 or TRBV12-4 and J is TRBJ2-7, with 7 positions matching TRBD2. This CDR3 has 14 residues. With V trimmed by 6 bases and J by 2 bases, 7 bases remained unmatched.

This clonotype was seen ten or more times. CDR3 residues: CASTLSKRTGANVLTF. In DNA, the CDR3 is TGTGCCAGCACCCTTTCCAAGAGAACTGGGGCCAACGTCCTGACTTTC. The rearrangement uses TRBV6-1 and TRBJ2-6; D uncertain. CDR1 and CDR2 from the germline V gene are MNHNS and SASEGT. The CDR3 totals 16 residues. V gave up 7 bases and J gave up 2 bases, with 15 bases separating them.

This clonotype was observed many times. J is TRBJ1-2 and V is TRBV20-1; D call uncertain. The germline V and J ends were trimmed by 5 bases and 8 bases, with 18 bases remaining between them. The CDR3 has 13 amino acids. Germline V gives CDR1 DFQATT, CDR2 SNEGSKA (reference sequence). The CDR3 nucleotides read TGCAGTGCTGCCGACAATAGGGCGCTCGGCTACACCTTC. This translates into CSAADNRALGYTF.

This clonotype was seen at least ten times. The chain links TRBV7-6 to TRBJ2-3, with 9 bases matching TRBD2. V shed 5 bases and J 4 bases; nucleotides not matched to a gene: 19. Germline CDR1 reads SGHVS; CDR2 reads FNYEAQ. This CDR3 contains 19 residues. DNA of the CDR3: TGTGCCAGCAGCACCCGAAGCCTTTATAGCGGGAGTTTGTCAGATACGCAGTATTTT. This translates into CASSTRSLYSGSLSDTQYF.

The sample holds many counts of this clonotype. The J gene is TRBJ2-3, the V gene TRBV20-1, with D perhaps given as TRBD1 or TRBD2 (6 bases each). Germline lookup yields CDR1 DFQATT and CDR2 SNEGSKA (reference sequence). The CDR3 has 15 amino acids. Trimming cost V 1 base and J 2 bases, with 13 bases left between them. The CDR3 sequence is CSARGPGATTDTQYF. CDR3 bases: TGCAGTGCTAGAGGCCCGGGGGCGACCACAGATACGCAGTATTTT.

J is TRBJ2-1 and V is TRBV4-1; the match to TRBD2 covers 9 bases. With V trimmed by 4 bases and J by 2 bases, 9 bases remained unmatched. There are 17 residues in the CDR3. Germline CDR1 MGHRA, CDR2 YSYEKL. The CDR3 is CASSPLVAGVTYNEQFF. The CDR3 nucleotides are TGCGCCAGCAGCCCCCTGGTAGCGGGAGTAACCTACAATGAGCAGTTCTTC.

The sample holds many counts of this clonotype. This chain joins TRBV29-1 and TRBJ2-2; 9 positions agree with TRBD1. V shed 1 base and J 5 bases; nucleotides not matched to a gene: 8. CDR3 size: 16 residues. CDR1 and CDR2 (germline): SQVTM, ANQGSEA. The DNA of the CDR3 is TGCAGCGTTGAAGTACCGGGACAGGGAGGGACCGGGGAGCTGTTTTTT. Translating gives CSVEVPGQGGTGELFF.

As regards this clonotype: This may stem from a read error, because a much larger clone lies one nucleotide away. V is TRBV6-5 and J is TRBJ2-6, with D perhaps TRBD1 (5 bases). Germline loops: CDR1 MNHEY, CDR2 SVGAGI. The CDR3 contains 13 residues. The CDR3 bases are TGTGTCACCGTATACTCTGGGGCCAACGGCCTGACTTTC. Its protein product is CVTVYSGANGLTF.

In its sample, this clonotype was seen many times. V and J are TRBV5-5 and TRBJ1-1; D ambiguous. The germline gives CDR1 SGHKS, CDR2 YYEKEE (reference sequence). Trimming removed 1 base from V and 5 bases from J, with 18 bases in between. The CDR3 contains 16 residues. CDR3 DNA sequence: TGTGCCAGCAGCTTGTATACCGACCCCCGGGGAACTGAAGCTTTCTTT. Encoded protein: CASSLYTDPRGTEAFF.

This clonotype was counted ten times or more. The chain joins TRBV20-1 to TRBJ1-1; perhaps TRBD1 as D (6 bases). Trimming shortened V by 3 bases and J by 4 bases, and 15 bases separated the two germline ends. The CDR3 runs to 14 residues. CDR1 is DFQATT and CDR2 is SNEGSKA in the germline V gene (reference sequence). CDR3 sequence reads: CSARGAPSGTEAFF. CDR3 nucleotides: TGCAGTGCTAGGGGGGCCCCCTCGGGCACTGAAGCTTTCTTT.

Ten or more counts support this clonotype. The chain couples TRBV7-9 to TRBJ2-5, with D maybe TRBD1 (5 bases). Trimming shortened V by 5 bases and J by 7 bases, and 11 bases separated the two germline ends. The CDR3 consists of 12 residues. CDR1 is SEHNR and CDR2 is FQNEAQ in the germline V gene (reference sequence). CDR3 sequence reads: CASSLFQGTQYF. The CDR3 DNA reads as TGTGCCAGCAGCCTATTCCAGGGGACCCAGTACTTC.

This clonotype has just a few counts. Written as DNA, the CDR3 is TGCGCCAGCAGCTTGGATGCGGGGGCGGAGGAGACCCAGTACTTC. Encoded protein: CASSLDAGAEETQYF. The rearrangement joins TRBV5-1 to TRBJ2-5, with D tentatively TRBD2 (7 bases). The V end was cut by 0 bases, the J end by 5 bases, with 14 bases between. The CDR3 totals 15 residues. Germline-derived CDR1 and CDR2 are SGHRS and YFSETQ.

The chain couples TRBV5-1 to TRBJ2-5; TRBD1 matches at 7 bases. Trimming cost V 6 bases and J 5 bases; bases outside gene matches: 16. Per germline, CDR1 SGHRS and CDR2 YFSETQ. The CDR3 covers 16 residues. CDR3 protein: CASNLRDSTGSETQYF. The CDR3 DNA reads TGCGCCAGCAATTTGAGGGACAGTACCGGTAGCGAGACCCAGTACTTC.

In its sample, this clonotype was seen many times. The genes are TRBV7-9 and TRBJ2-5, with 11 nucleotides matching TRBD2. There are 16 residues in the CDR3. Germline V lookup: CDR1 SEHNR, CDR2 FQNEAQ (reference sequence). The ends lost 7 bases at V and 5 bases at J; junction bases unmatched: 12. CDR3 DNA: TGTGCCAGCATCCCGGTAGCGGGAGGGCCGGGGGAGACCCAGTACTTC. Protein: CASIPVAGGPGETQYF.

This clonotype was found many times. The chain recombines TRBV5-1 with TRBJ1-1; 7 positions match TRBD1. Trimming at V came to 2 bases and at J to 6 bases, leaving 13 bases not matched to a gene. Germline values: CDR1 SGHRS, CDR2 YFSETQ. The CDR3 has 16 residues. CDR3 nucleotide sequence: TGCGCCAGCAGCTTCACCTGGACAGGTTCAGAGGCTGAAGCTTTCTTT. Protein product: CASSFTWTGSEAEAFF.

The chain's CDR3 is CASSSTPGQGLCTF. The CDR3 DNA follows: TGTGCCAGCAGTTCCACGCCGGGACAGGGGTTATGCACCTTC. This chain links TRBV27 with TRBJ1-2, with 10 nucleotides matching TRBD1. Germline CDR1 and CDR2: MNHEY and SMNVEV (reference sequence). The length of the CDR3 is 14 residues. With 4 bases clipped from V and 13 bases from J, the junction kept 12 bases outside the gene matches.

This clonotype was found a few times. The CDR3 loop is CASIIPYRGLNTEAFF. The DNA of the CDR3 is TGTGCCAGCATCATACCATACAGGGGGCTTAACACTGAAGCTTTCTTT. J is TRBJ1-1 and V is TRBV12-3 or TRBV12-4, with 9 bases fitting TRBD1. CDR3 length equals 16 residues. Trimming took 7 bases from V and 2 from J; bases not matched to a gene: 11.

The chain is built from TRBV20-1 and TRBJ1-1; the D is unclear. V shed 6 bases and J shed 3 bases, with 5 bases lying between them. The CDR3 is made up of 10 amino acids. Per the germline V gene, CDR1 is DFQATT and CDR2 is SNEGSKA (reference sequence). The CDR3 DNA is TGCAGTGCCACAGACACTGAAGCTTTCTTT. Its protein is CSATDTEAFF.

This clonotype was seen a few times. The junction shows a germline mismatch at one end, possibly a read error. The chain has TRBV5-6 and TRBJ2-1, with 7 bases aligning to TRBD2. This CDR3 is 12 amino acids long. Germline CDR1 SGHDT, CDR2 YYEEEE. The CDR3 spells CASTLGGDEQFF. CDR3 in DNA: TGTGCCAGCACCTTGGGGGGGGATGAGCAGTTCTTC.

Many counts were recorded for this clonotype. V and J are TRBV11-2 and TRBJ1-5; D gene unclear. The V end lost 5 bases, the J end lost 4 bases, and 12 bases lay between the germline ends. Per germline, CDR1 SGHAT and CDR2 FQNNGV. This CDR3 has 14 residues. The DNA of the CDR3 is TGTGCCAGCAGCCGCACGACGGGGAATCAGCCCCAGCATTTT. It yields the protein CASSRTTGNQPQHF.

The J gene is TRBJ2-1, the V gene TRBV12-3 or TRBV12-4, with D possibly matching TRBD2 (6 bases). The CDR3 extends over 14 amino acids. V lost 5 bases and J 8 bases, leaving 16 bases between the germline ends. Here the CDR3 reads CASSPLEPGDEQFF. CDR3 nucleotides: TGTGCCAGCAGTCCCCTGGAGCCGGGGGATGAGCAGTTCTTC.

This clonotype was observed many times. The chain links TRBV6-1 to TRBJ1-4; D uncertain. CDR3 length: 14 residues. Trimming left V 2 bases short and J 3 bases short, with 7 bases between. CDR1 and CDR2 from the germline V gene are MNHNS and SASEGT. The CDR3, as DNA: TGTGCCAGCAGTGAAATGGCGGCTAATGAAAAACTGTTTTTT. It translates to CASSEMAANEKLFF.

This clonotype appeared a few times. This chain connects TRBV20-1 to TRBJ1-6, with D hard to call. The CDR3 has 13 residues. V gave up 2 bases and J gave up 9 bases, with 11 bases separating them. Germline assignment: CDR1 DFQATT and CDR2 SNEGSKA (reference sequence). The CDR3 loop is CSARSPRGSPLHF. CDR3 DNA sequence: TGCAGTGCTAGAAGTCCCCGGGGTTCACCCCTCCACTTT.